The next 23 T cell receptor beta chains were all read from a single sample in a study of response to subunit inactivated influenza vaccine. MiXCR, run by TCRdb on the RT-PCR reads, gives a single entry per CDR3 protein. The profile shows approximately 500,000 distinct CDR3 sequences, about 14% of them singletons. The sample here was PBMCs from blood, taken roughly 12 days after vaccination. These receptors were obtained from a man aged 50-59 years who received an inactivated influenza vaccine.

This clonotype was counted between two and nine times. CDR3 coding DNA: TGTGCCACCGTCCGTAAGGGAGAGGTAGAGACCCAGTACTTC. Translating it yields CATVRKGEVETQYF. V usage is TRBV5-6 and J usage is TRBJ2-5, with a weak D call TRBD2 (5 bases). The CDR3 has 14 amino acids. The germline V gene encodes CDR1 SGHDT and CDR2 YYEEEE. The V gene lost 9 bases and the J gene lost 4 bases, with 19 bases spanning the gap. Filled out from reference TRBV5-6 and TRBJ2-5, the complete variable domain reads DAGVTQSPTHLIKTRGQQVTLRCSPKSGHDTVSWYQQALGQGPQFIFQYYEEEERQRGNFPDRFSGHQFPNYSSELNVNALLLGDSALYLCATVRKGEVETQYFGPGTRLLVL.

In this sample, this clonotype turned up a few times. The genes are TRBV4-2 and TRBJ2-7, with TRBD1 matching 9 bases. J was trimmed by 5 bases and V by 0 bases; bases with no gene match: 8. The CDR3 has 16 residues. CDR1 and CDR2 from the germline V gene are LGHNA and YNFKEQ. The CDR3 DNA sequence: TGTGCCAGCAGCCAAGATAGGCTGAGGACAGGGGACGAGCAGTACTTC. It encodes CASSQDRLRTGDEQYF.

The chain combines TRBV27 with TRBJ2-6; weak D call: TRBD1 (5 bases). The CDR3 is 16 residues long. Germline V gene sequence: CDR1 MNHEY, CDR2 SMNVEV (reference sequence). Trimming removed 4 bases from V and 0 bases from J, with 10 bases in between. The CDR3 DNA reads TGTGCCAGCAGTTCAGGGCTTACCTCTGGGGCCAACGTCCTGACTTTC. Protein: CASSSGLTSGANVLTF.

The chain couples TRBV7-2 to TRBJ2-3; tentatively, D is TRBD2 (6 bases). The CDR3 is 17 residues long. V dropped 3 bases and J dropped 0 bases, with 16 bases sitting between them. The germline V gene has CDR1 SGHTA and CDR2 FQGNSA. The CDR3 DNA reads TGTGCCAGCAGCTTCCCTATTCGGGGGACTAGCACAGATACGCAGTATTTT. It yields the protein CASSFPIRGTSTDTQYF.

V and J are TRBV5-5 and TRBJ2-3; 8 bases line up with TRBD1. Germline CDR1 and CDR2: SGHKS and YYEKEE (reference sequence). The CDR3 is 16 amino acids. After removal of 1 base from V and 6 bases from J, the junction contained 10 bases not matched to a gene. CDR3 DNA: TGTGCCAGCAGCTTGTTCATTCAGGGGGCAAGGGATACGCAGTATTTT. Amino acid sequence: CASSLFIQGARDTQYF.

This clonotype showed up many times. The CDR3, as DNA: TGTGCCAGCAGTGGGGGCGAGTTGGGCGGAAGAAGGGGGCCCAAGTACTTC. Translation: CASSGGELGGRRGPKYF. The rearrangement joins TRBV12-3 or TRBV12-4 to TRBJ2-4; 7 bases match TRBD1. The CDR3 covers 17 residues. V lost 5 bases, J lost 14 bases, and 24 bases stayed unmatched.

This clonotype was observed many times. The chain joins TRBV5-1 to TRBJ2-7; possibly TRBD2 for D (6 bases). This CDR3 contains 13 residues. CDR1 and CDR2 (germline): SGHRS, YFSETQ. V lost 6 bases and J lost 6, with 16 bases in between. The CDR3 spells CASTSNQGLEQYF. CDR3 sequence (DNA): TGCGCCAGCACCAGCAATCAGGGACTCGAGCAGTACTTC.

The V and J genes are TRBV7-9 and TRBJ1-5; 7 bases are a match to TRBD1. Germline V lookup: CDR1 SEHNR, CDR2 FQNEAQ (reference sequence). This CDR3 is 15 amino acids long. Trimming cost V 1 base and J 4 bases; bases outside gene matches: 4. CDR3: CASSLGQGWNQPQHF. For the CDR3, the DNA is TGTGCCAGCAGCTTAGGACAGGGTTGGAATCAGCCCCAGCATTTT. Complete variable domain (other parts from reference TRBV7-9 and TRBJ1-5): DTGVSQNPRHKITKRGQNVTFRCDPISEHNRLYWYRQTLGQGPEFLTYFQNEAQLEKSRLLSDRFSAERPKGSFSTLEIQRTEQGDSAMYLCASSLGQGWNQPQHFGDGTRLSIL.

This clonotype was observed at least ten times. This chain links TRBV5-1 with TRBJ1-1; 12 bases fit TRBD1. The CDR3 runs to 17 residues. The germline V gene encodes CDR1 SGHRS and CDR2 YFSETQ. V gave up 4 bases and J gave up 5 bases; unmatched junction bases: 12. The CDR3 is CASSQVPGQGARTEAFF. In DNA, the CDR3 is TGCGCCAGCAGCCAAGTCCCGGGACAGGGGGCGCGGACTGAAGCTTTCTTT. Supplemented by reference TRBV5-1 and TRBJ1-1, the full variable domain reads KAGVTQTPRYLIKTRGQQVTLSCSPISGHRSVSWYQQTPGQGLQFLFEYFSETQRNKGNFPGRFSGRQFSNSRSEMNVSTLELGDSALYLCASSQVPGQGARTEAFFGQGTRLTVV.

The chain couples TRBV12-3 or TRBV12-4 to TRBJ1-1; TRBD1 might be the D (5 bases). The CDR3 has 14 amino acids. V gave up 1 base and J gave up 7 bases, with 13 bases separating them. DNA of the CDR3: TGTGCCAGCAGTTTAGATCGCAGGGCGCGTGAAGCTTTCTTT. Encoded protein: CASSLDRRAREAFF.

This clonotype was detected only a few times. The CDR3 nucleotides are TGTGCCAGCAGCTTAGCTTCGGCGGGAGGGTTAGATACGCAGTATTTT. Protein sequence: CASSLASAGGLDTQYF. The chain couples TRBV7-6 to TRBJ2-3, with 9 bases that match TRBD2. V shed 0 bases, J shed 5 bases, and the junction held 6 bases outside the gene matches. Germline V gene data show CDR1 as SGHVS and CDR2 as FNYEAQ. The CDR3 consists of 16 residues. Drawing the rest from reference TRBV7-6 and TRBJ2-3, the complete variable domain is GAGVSQSPRYKVTKRGQDVALRCDPISGHVSLYWYRQALGQGPEFLTYFNYEAQQDKSGLPNDRFSAERPEGSISTLTIQRTEQRDSAMYRCASSLASAGGLDTQYFGPGTRLTVL.

This clonotype was seen a few times. The V call is TRBV5-5, the J call TRBJ1-6; 7 nucleotides match TRBD1. This CDR3 has 15 residues. Germline CDR1 SGHKS, CDR2 YYEKEE (reference sequence). V gave up 5 bases and J gave up 5 bases; unmatched junction bases: 7. The CDR3 DNA is TGTGCCAGCAGGGTATATGACAGGGATAATTCACCCCTCCACTTT. It is translated as CASRVYDRDNSPLHF.

This chain links TRBV6-1 with TRBJ2-5; D possibly corresponds to TRBD1 (6 bases). Germline lookup yields CDR1 MNHNS and CDR2 SASEGT. The CDR3 is made up of 15 amino acids. V lost 5 bases and J 5 bases, leaving 18 bases between the germline ends. CDR3 sequence: CASSRYYRVVETQYF. The CDR3 coding sequence is TGTGCCAGCAGTAGATACTACAGGGTTGTGGAGACCCAGTACTTC.

This clonotype was seen a handful of times. The rearrangement links TRBV7-9 to TRBJ2-7, with 8 nucleotides matching TRBD1. V shed 6 bases and J 13 bases; nucleotides not matched to a gene: 14. Germline lookup yields CDR1 SEHNR and CDR2 FQNEAQ (reference sequence). The CDR3 length is 13 residues. The CDR3, as DNA: TGTGCCAGCAGTTTCGGACAGGGTAGACGTTTTTACTTC. As protein: CASSFGQGRRFYF.

The rearrangement links TRBV7-9 to TRBJ1-1; D perhaps matches TRBD1 (5 bases). CDR3 length: 16 residues. V dropped 3 bases and J dropped 3 bases, with 17 bases sitting between them. Germline CDR1 and CDR2: SEHNR and FQNEAQ (reference sequence). The CDR3 DNA sequence: TGTGCCAGCAGCTTCGGGGCTTACCTAAAGGACACTGAAGCTTTCTTT. This codes for CASSFGAYLKDTEAFF.

This clonotype was picked up a small number of times. The chain combines TRBV7-9 with TRBJ1-1; TRBD1 matches at 7 bases. J was trimmed by 4 bases and V by 5 bases; bases with no gene match: 7. CDR3 length equals 14 residues. Germline V gives CDR1 SEHNR, CDR2 FQNEAQ (reference sequence). The CDR3 is CASSPGTVSTEAFF. The CDR3 nucleotides read TGTGCCAGCAGCCCAGGGACAGTTAGCACTGAAGCTTTCTTT. The full variable domain, rest sourced from reference TRBV7-9 and TRBJ1-1, is DTGVSQNPRHKITKRGQNVTFRCDPISEHNRLYWYRQTLGQGPEFLTYFQNEAQLEKSRLLSDRFSAERPKGSFSTLEIQRTEQGDSAMYLCASSPGTVSTEAFFGQGTRLTVV.

The chain combines TRBV6-2 or TRBV6-3 with TRBJ2-7; tentatively, D is TRBD1 (5 bases). V shed 4 bases and J shed 0 bases, with 13 bases lying between them. This CDR3 comprises 15 residues. CDR1 is MNHEY and CDR2 is SVGEGT in the germline V gene. The CDR3 here is CASSSGHWSSYEQYF. The CDR3 nucleotides are TGTGCCAGCAGTTCCGGACACTGGAGCTCCTACGAGCAGTACTTC.

This clonotype was seen repeatedly, ten times or more. J is TRBJ1-1 and V is TRBV6-6, with D hard to call. Germline loops: CDR1 MNHNY, CDR2 SVGAGI (reference sequence). V dropped 6 bases and J dropped 0 bases, with 8 bases sitting between them. The CDR3 is 13 residues long. The CDR3 sequence: CASRPGVNTEAFF. The DNA for the CDR3 is TGTGCCAGCAGACCTGGGGTGAACACTGAAGCTTTCTTT.

This clonotype was picked up many times. The chain has TRBV7-2 and TRBJ2-3; D remains unclear. Trimming cost V 5 bases and J 1 base, with 7 bases left between them. This CDR3 has 13 residues. The V gene's germline CDR1 is SGHTA and CDR2 FQGNSA. Written as DNA, the CDR3 is TGTGCCAGCAGCCATGGAGGCACAGATACGCAGTATTTT. It encodes CASSHGGTDTQYF.

The chain is built from TRBV12-3 or TRBV12-4 and TRBJ2-2, with D tentatively TRBD2 (7 bases). V was pared by 6 bases and J by 5 bases, with 19 bases between. CDR3 length equals 16 residues. As DNA, the CDR3 is TGTGCCAGCAGGCCTGGGGGGGCGCGTGGAACCGGGGAGCTGTTTTTT. Encoded protein: CASRPGGARGTGELFF.

This clonotype has only a few counts. V is TRBV20-1 and J is TRBJ2-3, with D possibly matching TRBD2 (6 bases). The CDR3 is made up of 13 amino acids. The germline V gene has CDR1 DFQATT and CDR2 SNEGSKA (reference sequence). The CDR3 reads CKDGGAFVDTQYF. For the CDR3, the DNA is TGCAAGGATGGCGGGGCCTTTGTAGATACGCAGTATTTT.

This clonotype came up a few times. The chain recombines TRBV7-2 with TRBJ1-2, with 7 positions matching TRBD1. Germline V gene sequence: CDR1 SGHTA, CDR2 FQGNSA. Losses at the gene ends were 5 bases for V and 8 bases for J; bases not matched to a gene: 8. The CDR3 is 13 amino acids. Written as DNA, the CDR3 is TGTGCCAGCAGCGCCACAGGGGTTGGCGGCTACACCTTC. Its translation is CASSATGVGGYTF.

In this sample, this clonotype turned up a few times. The chain has TRBV12-3 or TRBV12-4 and TRBJ2-3, with a tentative D call TRBD2 (6 bases). This CDR3 region has 18 residues. Trimming cost V 0 bases and J 3 bases, with 19 bases left between them. The CDR3 nucleotides are TGTGCCAGCAGTTTAGCGCTAGCGTCACCCGGTGGGACAGATACGCAGTATTTT. This codes for CASSLALASPGGTDTQYF.